This TCR beta chain came from a study of brain T cells in children with intractable seizures. Notes on the study in general: Viral specificity was inferred only from CDR3 similarity; HCMV serostatus was unknown.

A note on this clone: Its antigen is unknown.

Produced via immunoSEQ multiplex PCR; TCRdb's table is partial and in-frame only. Seen here are about 110,000 clones, approximately 94% observed once, and the top ten hold approximately 3.9%. The sequenced cases were selected for having the highest brain T cell transcript signatures. The V segment lost 4 bases and the J segment 0 bases; nucleotides outside the gene matches: 6. CDR3 length: 16 residues. Germline V gene sequence: CDR1 SGHNT, CDR2 YYREEE (reference sequence). The chain employs TRBV5-4 and TRBJ2-4; 8 bases are shared with TRBD2. Material: peripheral blood, obtained at surgery. This sequence originates from a boy under three years old with hemimegalencephaly and intractable seizures. The CDR3 here is CASSPSGSSAKNIQYF. Written as DNA, the CDR3 is TGTGCCAGCAGCCCGAGCGGGAGTTCAGCCAAAAACATTCAGTACTTC.